This T cell receptor (beta chain) is drawn from a study of T and B cells in COVID-19 patients (TCRdb year 2020). Background on the whole study: In this study, adaptive immunity was profiled in COVID-19 patients who either had active infection or had recovered, using TRB and IGH repertoire sequencing of peripheral blood. A recovered cohort included over 15 patients who provided some 22 samples, and most of these patients had mild to moderate COVID-19 treated on an outpatient basis. Over 8.3 million TCR sequences were analysed in a TCR and BCR sequence repository that covered approximately 40 patients and about 69 time points. Up to roughly 10 follow-up blood samples were collected per patient, with some samples spanning different disease stages in the same individual. In the active-infection cohort, 12 of 20 patients were critically ill and required mechanical ventilation or ECMO. Because samples were available both during active disease and after recovery, two patients were counted in both the recovered and the active cohorts. Comorbidities linked to unfavorable COVID-19 outcome were present in 18 of 20 patients in the active-infection cohort. The recovered cohort had a median age of about 34 years, compared with approximately 63 years in the active-infection cohort. Repertoire analyses used an age-matched reference group of approximately 40 healthy donors who were negative for COVID-19 antibodies as the comparison.

This clonotype was seen more than once but under ten times. It has no known antigen specificity. Per-nucleotide qualities are absent, and no much larger clonotype sits a single base away. Genomic DNA extracted from blood, in amounts of roughly 230-550 ng, served as the starting material for amplifying TRB repertoires. Sequencing used an Illumina MiSeq. Multiplex PCR with BIOMED2 TRB-A/B primer pools was used to amplify TRB rearrangements. Illumina-compatible adapters and 7-nucleotide sample barcodes were attached to the amplicons in two consecutive PCRs. Phusion HS II polymerase was used for all library PCRs. The amplicons were purified from gel with the NucleoSpin Gel and PCR Clean-up kit, measured on Qubit, and then pooled at 4 to 5 nM. Amplicon pool quality was checked on an Agilent 2100 Bioanalyzer before Illumina next-generation sequencing. Per the original workflow: Annotation of TRB rearrangements was performed with MiXCR 3.0.8 using the default MiXCR reference library. Sequences with fewer than 2 reads and non-productive reads were filtered out, and every unique CDR3 nucleotide sequence was treated as a single clone. Clonality, diversity, richness and V-J gene usage were computed in R 3.5.1. GLIPH2 was used to cluster TCRs by CDR3 similarity, and OLGA was used to calculate generation probabilities. GLIPH2 clusters were kept only if they contained at least four unique TCR clonotypes found in at least three individuals. TCRdb took the public reads, trimmed them with fastp at Q25, ran MiXCR for clone calling and kept in-frame beta chains. Merged by CDR3 protein, the rows form single entries marked with the most common genes and DNA. The V and J calls and clone size are TCRdb's, not the authors'. The sample table contains about 21,000 distinct CDR3 sequences; only one count was recorded for about 31% of them. In total, the top ten clones hold over 2% of the sample.

Here is what the overall study found, with its caveats: Blood samples obtained from mildly ill patients during symptoms, as well as early samples obtained from severe cases, were available only in scarce numbers. The reported TCR clusters were stated to require prospective validation before clinical use. Specific T cell subsets (CD4+/Treg/CD8+) and sorted SARS-CoV-2-responsive or tetramer+ T cells had not yet been sequenced, and these experiments were ongoing. TRB repertoires were found to be highly clonal in active COVID-19, whereas diversity and richness at recovery were found to rise above healthy donor levels. The cohort was considered too small for HLA contributions to COVID-19 susceptibility or severity to be assessed. TRBV/TRBJ gene usage was reported as strongly skewed in patients with COVID-19. A total of around 2,500 TCR clusters were exclusive to the recovered cohort, and some 29 of those clusters were low-pGen clusters.

CDR1 is given as SGHRS and CDR2 as YFSETQ, both from the germline V gene. At the junction V is shortened by 4 bases and J by 4 bases; bases outside the gene matches: 10. The CDR3 runs 16 residues from the cysteine to the phenylalanine. The read is trimmed to its CDR3 DNA, 48 bases read in frame from base 1. Recombination connected TRBV5-1 to TRBJ2-3, with 9 bases in between that match TRBD1. This sequence originates from a human donor who had recovered from COVID-19. The sample was blood. This receptor has the CDR3 CASSPLEGQGSDTQYF. The nucleotide sequence reads TGCGCCAGCAGCCCATTGGAGGGACAGGGCTCAGATACGCAGTATTTT.